This T cell receptor (beta chain) was recorded in a study of shared clonotypes between healthy human individuals. This CDR3 is built from 16 residues. After removal of 0 bases from V and 4 bases from J, the junction contained 7 bases not matched to a gene. Germline CDR1 reads SGHRS; CDR2 reads YFSETQ. The repertoire was sequenced with immunoSEQ multiplex PCR; TCRdb's copy has only in-frame clones and lacks some. The sample has roughly 2.5 million clones, 85% to 95% seen once; the top ten hold roughly 0.13%. The receptor was derived from a man younger than 35 in good health. The sequencing input was naive CD4+ T cells sorted from blood. This sample's subset: CD45RA+ positively selected. This rearrangement joins TRBV5-1 to TRBJ2-5, with 9 positions matching TRBD1. The CDR3 protein is CASSLGVDRGPETQYF. CDR3 nucleotide sequence: TGCGCCAGCAGCTTGGGCGTGGACAGGGGACCAGAGACCCAGTACTTC.